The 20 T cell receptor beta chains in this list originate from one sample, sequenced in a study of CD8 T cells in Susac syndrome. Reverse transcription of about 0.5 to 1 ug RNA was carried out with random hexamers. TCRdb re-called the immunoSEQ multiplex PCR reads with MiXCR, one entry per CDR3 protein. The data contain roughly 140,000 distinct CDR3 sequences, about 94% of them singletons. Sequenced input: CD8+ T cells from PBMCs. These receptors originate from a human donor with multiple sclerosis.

CDR3 sequence: CASSTGGLNEQFF. CDR3 DNA: TGTGCCAGCAGCACCGGAGGGCTGAATGAGCAGTTCTTC. The chain carries TRBV7-3 and TRBJ2-1; tentatively, D is TRBD2 (6 bases). Trimming took 5 bases from V and 7 from J, leaving 12 bases between them. Germline CDR1 is SGHTA and CDR2 is FQGTGA. This CDR3 is built from 13 residues.

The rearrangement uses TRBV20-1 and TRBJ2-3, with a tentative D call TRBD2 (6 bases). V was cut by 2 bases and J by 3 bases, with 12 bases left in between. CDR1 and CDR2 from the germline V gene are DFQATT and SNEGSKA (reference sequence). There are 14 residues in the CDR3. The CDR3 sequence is CSARTRRGTDTQYF. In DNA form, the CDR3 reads TGCAGTGCTAGAACCCGTCGGGGGACAGATACGCAGTATTTT.

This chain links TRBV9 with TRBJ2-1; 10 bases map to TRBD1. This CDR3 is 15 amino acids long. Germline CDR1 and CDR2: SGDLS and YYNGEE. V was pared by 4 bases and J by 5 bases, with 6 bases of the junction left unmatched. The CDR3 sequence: CASSPGQGINNEQFF. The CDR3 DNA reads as TGTGCCAGCAGCCCGGGACAGGGGATAAACAATGAGCAGTTCTTC.

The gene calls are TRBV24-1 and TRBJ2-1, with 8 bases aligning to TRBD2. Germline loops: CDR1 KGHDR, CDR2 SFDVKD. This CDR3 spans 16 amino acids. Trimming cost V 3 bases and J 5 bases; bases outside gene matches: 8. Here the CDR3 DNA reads TGTGCCACCAGTGATGTGACCGCGGGGGGCCACAATGAGCAGTTCTTC. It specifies CATSDVTAGGHNEQFF.

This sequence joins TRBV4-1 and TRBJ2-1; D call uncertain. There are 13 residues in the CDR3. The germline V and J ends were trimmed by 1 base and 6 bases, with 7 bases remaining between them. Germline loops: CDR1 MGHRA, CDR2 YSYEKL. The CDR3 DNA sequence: TGCGCCAGCAGCCAAGTAGGGCTCAATGAGCAGTTCTTC. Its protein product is CASSQVGLNEQFF.

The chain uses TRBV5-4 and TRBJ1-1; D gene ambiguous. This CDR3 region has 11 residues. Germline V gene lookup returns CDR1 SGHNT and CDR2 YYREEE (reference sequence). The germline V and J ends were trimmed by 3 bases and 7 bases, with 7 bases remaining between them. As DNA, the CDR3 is TGTGCCAGCAGCTCGAATCGTGAAGCTTTCTTT. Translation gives CASSSNREAFF.

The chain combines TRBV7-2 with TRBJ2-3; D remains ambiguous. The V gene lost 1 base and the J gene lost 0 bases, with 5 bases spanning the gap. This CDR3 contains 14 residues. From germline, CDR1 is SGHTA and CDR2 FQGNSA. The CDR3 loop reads CASSLERSTDTQYF. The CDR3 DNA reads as TGTGCCAGCAGCTTAGAACGGAGCACAGATACGCAGTATTTT.

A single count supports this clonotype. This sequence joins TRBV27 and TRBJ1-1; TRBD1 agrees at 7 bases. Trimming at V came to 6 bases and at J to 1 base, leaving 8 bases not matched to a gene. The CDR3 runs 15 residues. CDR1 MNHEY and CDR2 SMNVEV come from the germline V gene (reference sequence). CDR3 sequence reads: CASSYAGGRNTEAFF. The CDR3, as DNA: TGTGCCAGCAGCTATGCAGGGGGAAGGAACACTGAAGCTTTCTTT.

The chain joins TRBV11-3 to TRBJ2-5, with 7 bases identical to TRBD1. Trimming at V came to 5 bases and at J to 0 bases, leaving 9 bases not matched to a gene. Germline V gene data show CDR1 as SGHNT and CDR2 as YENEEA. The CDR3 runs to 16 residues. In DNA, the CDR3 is TGTGCCAGCAGCCCCCCGACAGGGTCGTACCAAGAGACCCAGTACTTC. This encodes CASSPPTGSYQETQYF.

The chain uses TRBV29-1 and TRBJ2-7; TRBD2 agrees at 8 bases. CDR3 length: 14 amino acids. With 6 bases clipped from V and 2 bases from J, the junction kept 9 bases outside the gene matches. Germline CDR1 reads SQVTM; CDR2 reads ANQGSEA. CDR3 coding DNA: TGCAGCGTCCTTGGGACTAGTAATACCTACGAGCAGTACTTC. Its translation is CSVLGTSNTYEQYF.

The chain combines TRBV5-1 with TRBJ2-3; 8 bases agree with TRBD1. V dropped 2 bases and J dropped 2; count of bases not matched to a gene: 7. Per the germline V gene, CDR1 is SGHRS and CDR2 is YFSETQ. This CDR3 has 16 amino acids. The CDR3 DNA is TGCGCCAGCAGCTTTAGCGGACAGGGTATCACAGATACGCAGTATTTT. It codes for CASSFSGQGITDTQYF.

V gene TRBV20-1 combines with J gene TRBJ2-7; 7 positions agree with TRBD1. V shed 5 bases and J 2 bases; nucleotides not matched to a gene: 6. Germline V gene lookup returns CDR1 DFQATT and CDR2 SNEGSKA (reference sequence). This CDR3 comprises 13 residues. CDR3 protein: CSASRDSPYEQYF. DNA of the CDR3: TGCAGTGCTTCTCGGGACAGCCCCTACGAGCAGTACTTC.

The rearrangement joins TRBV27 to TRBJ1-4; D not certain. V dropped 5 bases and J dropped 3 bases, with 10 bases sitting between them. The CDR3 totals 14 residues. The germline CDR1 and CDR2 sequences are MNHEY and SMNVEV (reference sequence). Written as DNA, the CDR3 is TGTGCCAGCAGTCTAGTTGGACCTAATGAAAAACTGTTTTTT. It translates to CASSLVGPNEKLFF.

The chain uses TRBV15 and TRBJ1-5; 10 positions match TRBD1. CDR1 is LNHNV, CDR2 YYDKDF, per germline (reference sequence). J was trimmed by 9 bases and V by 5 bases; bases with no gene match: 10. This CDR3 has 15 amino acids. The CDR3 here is CATSGDRGGGRPQHF. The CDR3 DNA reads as TGTGCCACCAGCGGGGACAGGGGAGGCGGTCGGCCCCAGCATTTT.

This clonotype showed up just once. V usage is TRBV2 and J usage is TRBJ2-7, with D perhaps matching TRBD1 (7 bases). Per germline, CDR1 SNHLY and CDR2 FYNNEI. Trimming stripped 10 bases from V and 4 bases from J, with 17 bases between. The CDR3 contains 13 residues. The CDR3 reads CAIQGGRPYEQYF. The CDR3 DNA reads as TGTGCCATCCAGGGGGGACGGCCTTACGAGCAGTACTTC.

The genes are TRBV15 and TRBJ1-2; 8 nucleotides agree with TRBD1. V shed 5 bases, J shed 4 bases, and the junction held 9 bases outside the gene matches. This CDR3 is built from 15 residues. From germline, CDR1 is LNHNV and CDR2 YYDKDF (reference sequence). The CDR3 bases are TGTGCCACCAGCGTAGGCAGGGGGCACGGCTATGGCTACACCTTC. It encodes CATSVGRGHGYGYTF.

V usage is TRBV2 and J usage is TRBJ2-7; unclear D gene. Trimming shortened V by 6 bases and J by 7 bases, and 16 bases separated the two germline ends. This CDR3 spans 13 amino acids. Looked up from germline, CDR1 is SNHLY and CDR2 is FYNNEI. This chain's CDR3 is CASRGDIPKEQYF. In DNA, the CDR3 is TGTGCCAGCAGAGGAGACATCCCTAAGGAGCAGTACTTC.

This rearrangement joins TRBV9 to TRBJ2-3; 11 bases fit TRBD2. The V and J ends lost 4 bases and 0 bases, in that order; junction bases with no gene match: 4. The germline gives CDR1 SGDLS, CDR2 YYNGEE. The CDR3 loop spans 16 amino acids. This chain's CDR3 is CASSTTSGGSTDTQYF. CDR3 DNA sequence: TGTGCCAGCAGCACCACTAGCGGGGGTAGCACAGATACGCAGTATTTT.

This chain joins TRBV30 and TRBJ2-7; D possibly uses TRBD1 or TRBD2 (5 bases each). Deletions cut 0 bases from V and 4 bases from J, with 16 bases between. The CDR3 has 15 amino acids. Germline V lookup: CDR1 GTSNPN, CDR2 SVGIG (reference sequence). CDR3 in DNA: TGTGCCTGGAGTGTACGGGGCGGGTTCAGGTACGAGCAGTACTTC. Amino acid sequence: CAWSVRGGFRYEQYF. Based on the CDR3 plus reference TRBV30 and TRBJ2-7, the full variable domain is SQTIHQWPATLVQPVGSPLSLECTVEGTSNPNLYWYRQAAGRGLQLLFYSVGIGQISSEVPQNLSASRPQDRQFILSSKKLLLSDSGFYLCAWSVRGGFRYEQYFGPGTRLTVT.

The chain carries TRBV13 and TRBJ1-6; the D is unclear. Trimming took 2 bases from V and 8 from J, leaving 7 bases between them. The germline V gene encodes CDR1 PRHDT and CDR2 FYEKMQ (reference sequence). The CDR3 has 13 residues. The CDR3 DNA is TGTGCCAGCAGCTTAAGTCTGGATTCACCCCTCCACTTT. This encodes CASSLSLDSPLHF.